These 23 T cell receptor beta chains were sequenced from one sample in a study of CD8+ T cells in alopecia areata. RNA was isolated and reverse transcribed to cDNA, the sequencing template. Sequencing was performed with immunoSEQ multiplex PCR; in TCRdb, only in-frame clones are kept and a portion is missing. The repertoire holds around 140,000 clones, with about half as singletons. The sequencing here drew on CD4+ T cells sorted from blood, taken at week 0. These receptors originate from a human donor with alopecia areata.

The chain combines TRBV4-2 with TRBJ2-1, with D uncertain. V was trimmed by 1 base and J by 3 bases, leaving 16 bases between them. Germline lookup yields CDR1 LGHNA and CDR2 YNFKEQ. The length of the CDR3 is 17 residues. CDR3 region: CASSQGAPTVSYNEQFF. The DNA for the CDR3 is TGTGCCAGCAGCCAAGGTGCCCCTACAGTGAGCTACAATGAGCAGTTCTTC.

In nucleotides, the CDR3 is TGTGCCAGCAGCGTGACAGTTAACTATGGCTACACCTTC. Its protein is CASSVTVNYGYTF. This chain uses TRBV2 with TRBJ1-2; a weak D match, TRBD1 (5 bases). This CDR3 is 13 amino acids long. Trimming took 6 bases from V and 1 from J, leaving 9 bases between them. Germline assignment: CDR1 SNHLY and CDR2 FYNNEI.

This clone has more than one count but fewer than ten. V usage is TRBV29-1 and J usage is TRBJ2-1; 7 bases match TRBD1. Germline V gene data show CDR1 as SQVTM and CDR2 as ANQGSEA. V lost 6 bases to trimming and J lost 6 bases; unmatched junction nucleotides: 5. This CDR3 has 12 amino acids. The CDR3 spells CSVASGGNEQFF. The CDR3 bases are TGCAGCGTCGCCTCAGGGGGCAATGAGCAGTTCTTC.

This chain joins TRBV2 and TRBJ2-3, with TRBD2 matching over 12 bases. Germline V CDR1 and CDR2: SNHLY, FYNNEI. V was pared by 10 bases and J by 4 bases, with 6 bases of the junction left unmatched. The CDR3 is 14 residues long. Written as DNA, the CDR3 is TGTGCCAACCAACTAGCGGGAGGTGCAGATACGCAGTATTTT. Amino acid sequence: CANQLAGGADTQYF.

The sample holds a few counts of this clone. The V call is TRBV27, the J call TRBJ2-1, with TRBD2 identical over 13 bases. Germline assignment: CDR1 MNHEY and CDR2 SMNVEV (reference sequence). V shed 5 bases, J shed 4 bases, and the junction held 5 bases outside the gene matches. This CDR3 is built from 16 residues. This CDR3 reads CASSPRLAGGYNEQFF. The CDR3 DNA reads as TGTGCCAGCAGTCCCCGACTAGCGGGAGGTTACAATGAGCAGTTCTTC.

The chain is built from TRBV6-1 and TRBJ2-5, with 8 bases lining up with TRBD2. Looked up from germline, CDR1 is MNHNS and CDR2 is SASEGT. V lost 7 bases to trimming and J lost 3 bases; unmatched junction nucleotides: 10. The CDR3 extends over 15 amino acids. The CDR3 spells CASTSGRNVEETQYF. The CDR3, as DNA: TGTGCCAGCACCAGCGGGAGAAATGTTGAAGAGACCCAGTACTTC.

This chain links TRBV6-1 with TRBJ2-4, with a weak D call TRBD1 (6 bases). Per germline, CDR1 MNHNS and CDR2 SASEGT. With 6 bases removed from V and 5 bases from J, the gap between germline ends came to 17 bases. This CDR3 comprises 15 residues. The DNA of the CDR3 is TGTGCCAGCAGGCAACAGGGTCGAAGGGAAAACATTCAGTACTTC. Translated, it gives CASRQQGRRENIQYF.

The chain joins TRBV5-1 to TRBJ2-1, with 14 bases identical to TRBD2. Per the germline V gene, CDR1 is SGHRS and CDR2 is YFSETQ. CDR3 size: 14 residues. J lost 5 bases, V lost 7 bases, and 2 bases had no gene match. In DNA, the CDR3 is TGCGCCAGCGGGGGACTAGCGGGAGACAATGAGCAGTTCTTC. Amino acid sequence: CASGGLAGDNEQFF.

The chain uses TRBV30 and TRBJ1-2; D gene ambiguous. The CDR3 covers 16 residues. The germline gives CDR1 GTSNPN, CDR2 SVGIG (reference sequence). Trimming removed 0 bases from V and 2 bases from J, with 16 bases in between. CDR3 DNA: TGTGCCTGGAGTGTCTTGACGGCTCTTAGGAACTATGGCTACACCTTC. Translating it yields CAWSVLTALRNYGYTF. The whole variable domain, remainder taken from reference TRBV30 and TRBJ1-2, is SQTIHQWPATLVQPVGSPLSLECTVEGTSNPNLYWYRQAAGRGLQLLFYSVGIGQISSEVPQNLSASRPQDRQFILSSKKLLLSDSGFYLCAWSVLTALRNYGYTFGSGTRLTVV.

Written as DNA, the CDR3 is TGTGCCTGTGCTGGGGGGGCCGAAAACATTCAGTACTTC. The encoded protein is CACAGGAENIQYF. The chain uses TRBV30 and TRBJ2-4, with D possibly being TRBD2 (7 bases). Trimming cost V 6 bases and J 5 bases, with 14 bases left between them. The CDR3 runs 13 residues. Per the germline V gene, CDR1 is GTSNPN and CDR2 is SVGIG (reference sequence). Full variable domain (missing parts from reference TRBV30 and TRBJ2-4): SQTIHQWPATLVQPVGSPLSLECTVEGTSNPNLYWYRQAAGRGLQLLFYSVGIGQISSEVPQNLSASRPQDRQFILSSKKLLLSDSGFYLCACAGGAENIQYFGAGTRLSVL.

The chain couples TRBV29-1 to TRBJ1-5; D uncertain. The CDR3 totals 12 residues. Germline loops: CDR1 SQVTM, CDR2 ANQGSEA. V was cut by 1 base and J by 11 bases, with 12 bases left in between. CDR3 region: CSVEVGSGSQHF. The DNA for the CDR3 is TGCAGCGTTGAAGTCGGGTCCGGGTCCCAGCATTTT. Drawing the rest from reference TRBV29-1 and TRBJ1-5, the complete variable domain is SAVISQKPSRDICQRGTSLTIQCQVDSQVTMMFWYRQQPGQSLTLIATANQGSEATYESGFVIDKFPISRPNLTFSTLTVSNMSPEDSSIYLCSVEVGSGSQHFGDGTRLSIL.

The chain combines TRBV30 with TRBJ2-7; the D gene is possibly TRBD2 (5 bases). CDR1 is GTSNPN, CDR2 SVGIG, per germline (reference sequence). CDR3 length: 12 residues. Trimming left V 3 bases short and J 2 bases short, with 8 bases between. The CDR3 DNA is TGTGCCTGGAGCGGGGATGCCTACGAGCAGTACTTC. As protein: CAWSGDAYEQYF.

V gene TRBV29-1 combines with J gene TRBJ1-1, with 8 bases that match TRBD1. CDR1 is SQVTM, CDR2 ANQGSEA, per germline. This CDR3 comprises 13 residues. The junction had 6 bases not matched to a gene; V was cut back by 6 bases and J by 3 bases. This chain's CDR3 is CSVGTGGYTEAFF. The CDR3 bases are TGCAGCGTGGGGACAGGAGGGTACACTGAAGCTTTCTTT. Looking up the rest from reference TRBV29-1 and TRBJ1-1 gives the full variable domain: SAVISQKPSRDICQRGTSLTIQCQVDSQVTMMFWYRQQPGQSLTLIATANQGSEATYESGFVIDKFPISRPNLTFSTLTVSNMSPEDSSIYLCSVGTGGYTEAFFGQGTRLTVV.

The genes are TRBV15 and TRBJ2-1, with D tentatively TRBD2 (6 bases). This CDR3 spans 15 amino acids. Trimming removed 1 base from V and 4 bases from J, with 11 bases in between. Looked up from germline, CDR1 is LNHNV and CDR2 is YYDKDF (reference sequence). The CDR3 DNA is TGTGCCACCAGCAGAGGATTAGCGGAGTACAATGAGCAGTTCTTC. Translation gives CATSRGLAEYNEQFF.

The chain couples TRBV4-2 to TRBJ1-2, with a possible D match to TRBD1 (6 bases). There are 13 residues in the CDR3. Trimming removed 1 base at V and 3 bases at J, with 6 bases between. Germline CDR1 LGHNA, CDR2 YNFKEQ. CDR3 residues: CASSQGTDYGYTF. The CDR3 region has the DNA TGTGCCAGCAGCCAAGGGACAGACTATGGCTACACCTTC.

V is TRBV5-4 and J is TRBJ2-1; 9 bases are shared with TRBD1. The CDR3 is 16 residues long. Looked up from germline, CDR1 is SGHNT and CDR2 is YYREEE (reference sequence). With 2 bases clipped from V and 4 bases from J, the junction kept 7 bases outside the gene matches. The CDR3 DNA sequence: TGTGCCAGCAGCTTCACACCGGGACAGGGTTACAATGAGCAGTTCTTC. It codes for CASSFTPGQGYNEQFF.

The chain has TRBV9 and TRBJ2-1, with 8 bases identical to TRBD1. The V and J ends lost 3 bases and 9 bases, in that order; junction bases with no gene match: 8. There are 14 residues in the CDR3. Germline-derived CDR1 and CDR2 are SGDLS and YYNGEE. Here the CDR3 DNA reads TGTGCCAGCAGCGGCGAGCAGGGGGCGGGTGAGCAGTTCTTC. Its protein is CASSGEQGAGEQFF.

The rearrangement joins TRBV28 to TRBJ2-5, with a weak D call TRBD1 (6 bases). The CDR3 is made up of 13 amino acids. V dropped 8 bases and J dropped 7 bases, with 17 bases sitting between them. Germline V gene lookup returns CDR1 MDHEN and CDR2 SYDVKM. The CDR3 DNA is TGTGCCAGCGCTAGGACAGCTCGTGGGACCCAGTACTTC. Protein: CASARTARGTQYF. Drawing the rest from reference TRBV28 and TRBJ2-5, the complete variable domain is DVKVTQSSRYLVKRTGEKVFLECVQDMDHENMFWYRQDPGLGLRLIYFSYDVKMKEKGDIPEGYSVSREKKERFSLILESASTNQTSMYLCASARTARGTQYFGPGTRLLVL.

The chain combines TRBV7-2 with TRBJ1-5; TRBD1 might be the D (5 bases). Per the germline V gene, CDR1 is SGHTA and CDR2 is FQGNSA. The CDR3 is 15 residues long. V was clipped by 2 bases and J by 2 bases, with 10 bases between them. The CDR3 sequence: CASSLLGTRNQPQHF. CDR3 in DNA: TGTGCCAGCAGCTTATTGGGGACCCGCAATCAGCCCCAGCATTTT.

This sequence joins TRBV5-1 and TRBJ1-1; D is undetermined. Germline V lookup: CDR1 SGHRS, CDR2 YFSETQ. V gave up 1 base and J gave up 5 bases, with 9 bases separating them. The CDR3 is 13 residues long. Here the CDR3 DNA reads TGCGCCAGCAGCTTGCTCTCGGTTACTGAAGCTTTCTTT. This translates into CASSLLSVTEAFF.

This clone was seen only a few times. The same CDR3 also results from other DNA sequences found in this sample. This chain links TRBV30 with TRBJ1-2; D gene uncertain. Trimming left V 7 bases short and J 1 base short, with 4 bases between. Germline CDR1 and CDR2: GTSNPN and SVGIG (reference sequence). This CDR3 has 10 residues. The CDR3 region has the DNA TGTGCCTCCCTTAACTATGGCTACACCTTC. It yields the protein CASLNYGYTF.

This chain uses TRBV11-3 with TRBJ2-1; 14 bases map to TRBD2. With 3 bases clipped from V and 9 bases from J, the junction kept 4 bases outside the gene matches. This CDR3 region has 15 residues. Germline CDR1 is SGHNT and CDR2 is YENEEA. The CDR3 sequence is CASSLGLAGAGEQFF. In DNA form, the CDR3 reads TGTGCCAGCAGCTTGGGACTAGCGGGAGCCGGTGAGCAGTTCTTC.

The CDR3, as DNA: TGTGCCACCTCCCGGGGCGCTAATGAAAAACTGTTTTTT. Encoded protein: CATSRGANEKLFF. V usage is TRBV27 and J usage is TRBJ1-4; possible D gene TRBD1, 5 bases. CDR3 length: 13 amino acids. Germline values: CDR1 MNHEY, CDR2 SMNVEV (reference sequence). The V gene lost 10 bases and the J gene lost 3 bases, with 12 bases spanning the gap.